One sample yielded the 15 T cell receptor beta chains listed below, sequenced in a study of CXCR3-negative and CXCR3-positive naive CD8 T cells (dated by TCRdb to between 2018 and 2020). For these receptors, no antigen is known. Sequencing instrument: NextSeq 550. The Human TCR Profiling Kit (MiLaboratory) was used to make UMI-labeled 5' RACE TRB cDNA libraries. With the reads reprocessed by TCRdb, a single entry stands for each CDR3 protein sequence and no DNA is reported. The sample table records roughly 110,000 distinct CDR3 sequences. The ten biggest clones cover 0.35% to 0.4% of the sample. Overall results and qualifications from the work: TRB CDR3s from CXCR3-positive naive cells showed higher hydrophobicity (lower Kidera factor 4), lower energy, and higher strength and volume indices than CXCR3-negative naive cells.

Sequencing input: naive CXCR3+ CD8+ T cells from blood. This sample's cell subset or site label indicates: CD45RO-CCR7+CD27+CD95- naive CD8+ T cells expressing CXCR3 (TNR3+). The receptors here all came from a human donor in good health. Some clones in this sample may be carry-over from other donors' samples.

The rearrangement joins TRBV6-6 to TRBJ1-1. This CDR3 has 13 residues. The germline gives CDR1 MNHNY, CDR2 SVGAGI (reference sequence). The CDR3 loop is CASSYKIEAEAFF.

J is TRBJ1-1 and V is TRBV6-5; the TCRdb call, TRBD1, lacks DNA for checking. The length of the CDR3 is 14 residues. The germline gives CDR1 MNHEY, CDR2 SVGAGI. CDR3 amino acids: CASSYPGQNTEAFF.

This chain connects TRBV7-2 to TRBJ2-2. The CDR3 runs to 12 residues. Germline lookup yields CDR1 SGHTA and CDR2 FQGNSA. CDR3 sequence reads: CASPSNTGELFF.

CDR3: CASSLEGEMSPLHF. The rearrangement uses TRBV5-1 and TRBJ1-6; with no DNA, the TCRdb D assignment of TRBD1 cannot be verified. Germline values: CDR1 SGHRS, CDR2 YFSETQ. The CDR3 runs to 14 residues.

The V and J genes are TRBV7-7 and TRBJ2-1; TCRdb's D call of TRBD2 is untestable without DNA. Germline V gene data show CDR1 as SSHAT and CDR2 as FNYEAQ (reference sequence). This CDR3 spans 16 amino acids. This CDR3 is CASRPRATSGNNEQFF.

V is TRBV6-2 or TRBV6-3 and J is TRBJ1-5. Germline V gene lookup returns CDR1 MNHEY and CDR2 SVGEGT. The CDR3 totals 18 residues. The CDR3 sequence is CASSYADLGYYSNQPQHF.

The chain carries TRBV13 and TRBJ2-3; absent DNA, TCRdb's TRBD1 call cannot be checked. The CDR3 extends over 12 amino acids. Germline assignment: CDR1 PRHDT and CDR2 FYEKMQ (reference sequence). This chain's CDR3 is CASSLGGQGKDF.

The chain has TRBV7-9 and TRBJ2-3; lacking DNA, the TRBD1 call made by TCRdb goes unchecked. This CDR3 region has 18 residues. Per the germline V gene, CDR1 is SEHNR and CDR2 is FQNEAQ (reference sequence). CDR3 in amino acids: CASSRNIDRGGDTDTQYF. Using reference TRBV7-9 and TRBJ2-3 for the parts outside the CDR3, the full variable domain is DTGVSQNPRHKITKRGQNVTFRCDPISEHNRLYWYRQTLGQGPEFLTYFQNEAQLEKSRLLSDRFSAERPKGSFSTLEIQRTEQGDSAMYLCASSRNIDRGGDTDTQYFGPGTRLTVL.

The chain carries TRBV27 and TRBJ2-7; TCRdb returns TRBD1, unconfirmable since there is no DNA. This CDR3 has 12 amino acids. Per the germline V gene, CDR1 is MNHEY and CDR2 is SMNVEV (reference sequence). CDR3: CASSRTDGKQYF.

The rearrangement links TRBV21-1 to TRBJ2-7; absent DNA, TCRdb's TRBD1 call cannot be checked. TRBV21-1 is annotated as a pseudogene. This CDR3 region has 17 residues. CDR3 residues: CASSNPRTGGSSYEQYF.

The rearrangement links TRBV6-5 to TRBJ1-2; TCRdb's D gene call, TRBD1, goes unchecked for lack of DNA. There are 13 residues in the CDR3. Germline CDR1 MNHEY, CDR2 SVGAGI. The CDR3 sequence: CASSYGAGAGYTF.

The chain employs TRBV10-3 and TRBJ2-1. CDR1 and CDR2 from the germline V gene are ENHRY and SYGVKD. The CDR3 sequence is 15 residues long. CDR3 loop: CAISESGEDDNEQFF.

The V call is TRBV4-2, the J call TRBJ1-2; TCRdb designates TRBD1, a call that cannot be tested without DNA. CDR3 size: 17 residues. CDR1 is LGHNA, CDR2 YNFKEQ, per germline. Here the CDR3 reads CASSQGPTGGTLYGYTF.

The chain joins TRBV12-3 or TRBV12-4 to TRBJ2-2. CDR3 length: 16 amino acids. The CDR3 protein is CASSFPKGLYTGELFF.

V and J are TRBV15 and TRBJ1-1; without DNA, the TCRdb call of TRBD1 cannot be checked. Germline CDR1 is LNHNV and CDR2 is YYDKDF (reference sequence). The CDR3 contains 13 residues. The CDR3 sequence is CATSVDTNTEAFF.